This TCR beta chain stems from a study of blood T cell repertoires in COVID-19. The CDR3 spans 12 residues. V was cut by 4 bases and J by 15 bases, with 16 bases left in between. Germline CDR1 LGHDT, CDR2 YNNKEL (reference sequence). Data came from immunoSEQ multiplex PCR; TCRdb stores just in-frame clones and leaves some out. The sample lists under 250,000 clones; 80% to 95% were seen once. This clonotype was obtained from a man aged 55 to 70 with COVID-19, enrolled during active disease. The chain uses TRBV3-1 (or the pseudogene TRBV3-2) and TRBJ2-1; D is ambiguous. Sequencing was done on a sample of peripheral blood. The CDR3 DNA follows: TGTGCCAGCAGCCCCCAGCGTCGTTTACGGTTCTTC. This translates into CASSPQRRLRFF.